Included here is one TCR beta chain sequence, with context. Its antigen is not known. The source of the sample is a study of beta chain features in type 1 diabetes. Unmatched junction bases numbered 10, after V lost 6 bases and J lost 1 base. The CDR3 covers 15 residues. Germline values: CDR1 GTSNPN, CDR2 SVGIG (reference sequence). Regarding the study as a whole: A moderate, significant TCRB CDR3 shortening appeared in type 1 diabetes across four CD4+ subsets.

The study reverse transcribed the entire isolated RNA, so it sequenced expressed TCRB transcripts. TCRdb's copy holds only in-frame clones and misses some; the assay was immunoSEQ multiplex PCR. This sample has roughly 380,000 clones, with around a fifth found just once. Based on CD45RO/CCR7/CD25/CD127/CD95/CD27, CD4+ regulatory, stem cell-like memory, naive and central memory cells were sorted. The sample taken for sequencing was naive CD4+ T cells from blood. The clonotype was recovered from a woman aged 18-29 years in good health. The chain combines TRBV30 with TRBJ2-5; the match to TRBD2 covers 8 bases. The CDR3 spells CACTRAGGIQETQYF. CDR3 DNA sequence: TGTGCCTGCACCCGGGCGGGGGGAATCCAAGAGACCCAGTACTTC.